Below are 22 T cell receptor beta chains sequenced from a single sample in a study of blood T cell repertoires in COVID-19. Some clones are missing from TCRdb's copy, which holds only in-frame ones; the method was immunoSEQ multiplex PCR. The repertoire consists of 35,000 to 55,000 clones, with more than 70% occurring once and the leading ten covering roughly 4.4%. The sample comprised peripheral blood. The receptor source for this set is a woman in her 70s with acute or convalescent COVID-19.

V usage is TRBV30 and J usage is TRBJ2-2, with 8 bases fitting TRBD1. Germline assignment: CDR1 GTSNPN and CDR2 SVGIG (reference sequence). The CDR3 extends over 14 amino acids. J lost 5 bases, V lost 4 bases, and 6 bases had no gene match. The CDR3 loop is CAWKARGRTGELFF. The CDR3 DNA sequence: TGTGCCTGGAAGGCCAGGGGGCGAACCGGGGAGCTGTTTTTT.

V is TRBV13 and J is TRBJ1-2; TRBD1 matches at 7 bases. Trimming removed 5 bases from V and 9 bases from J; junction bases left unmatched: 9. The CDR3 spans 13 residues. Looked up from germline, CDR1 is PRHDT and CDR2 is FYEKMQ (reference sequence). DNA for the CDR3: TGTGCCAGCAGCCCCGAAACAGGGGACAGCTACACCTTC. This sequence encodes CASSPETGDSYTF.

The CDR3 is CASSLQGEGNQPQHF. The CDR3, as DNA: TGCGCCAGCAGCTTGCAGGGCGAAGGGAATCAGCCCCAGCATTTT. The chain recombines TRBV5-1 with TRBJ1-5; D is possibly TRBD1 (5 bases). CDR1 and CDR2 (germline): SGHRS, YFSETQ. The CDR3 runs to 15 residues. V lost 1 base and J lost 4, with 12 bases in between.

This clone was found a few times. The chain employs TRBV28 and TRBJ2-3; TRBD2 matches at 8 bases. The germline V gene encodes CDR1 MDHEN and CDR2 SYDVKM. The length of the CDR3 is 16 residues. Trimming at V came to 7 bases and at J to 5 bases, leaving 14 bases not matched to a gene. The CDR3 region is CASTDPGRASKDTQYF. The DNA of the CDR3 is TGTGCCAGCACTGACCCCGGGAGGGCCTCAAAAGATACGCAGTATTTT.

This chain connects TRBV5-4 to TRBJ2-1; TRBD1 might be the D (7 bases). Per germline, CDR1 SGHNT and CDR2 YYREEE (reference sequence). The CDR3 length is 17 residues. V lost 4 bases and J 0 bases, leaving 17 bases between the germline ends. In DNA form, the CDR3 reads TGTGCCAGCAGCCCCTCGGGGGACAGTCACTCCTACAATGAGCAGTTCTTC. This sequence encodes CASSPSGDSHSYNEQFF.

V usage is TRBV11-3 and J usage is TRBJ2-3; 8 positions agree with TRBD2. V dropped 2 bases and J dropped 0; count of bases not matched to a gene: 1. This CDR3 contains 15 residues. Germline CDR1 and CDR2: SGHNT and YENEEA. As DNA, the CDR3 is TGTGCCAGCAGCTTAACTAGCGGAAGCACAGATACGCAGTATTTT. It codes for CASSLTSGSTDTQYF.

In this sample, this clone turned up once. CDR3 sequence (DNA): TGTGCCACCAGTGATTCCACTCTGTCGGGGAACACTGAAGCTTTCTTT. Protein product: CATSDSTLSGNTEAFF. The J gene is TRBJ1-1, the V gene TRBV24-1; D is unresolved. V was shortened by 2 bases and J by 1 base, with 13 bases between the two germline ends. Germline CDR1 and CDR2: KGHDR and SFDVKD. CDR3 length: 16 residues.

The chain couples TRBV19 to TRBJ1-1; weak D call: TRBD1 (6 bases). This CDR3 is 12 amino acids long. Germline CDR1 LNHDA, CDR2 SQIVND (reference sequence). The V and J ends lost 6 bases and 9 bases respectively, with 14 bases between them. The CDR3, as DNA: TGTGCCAGTAGGCCCACAGGGAGTCAAGCTTTCTTT. Translation: CASRPTGSQAFF.

The chain employs TRBV5-1 and TRBJ2-3, with TRBD2 identical over 9 bases. Looked up from germline, CDR1 is SGHRS and CDR2 is YFSETQ. The CDR3 contains 18 residues. J was trimmed by 2 bases and V by 4 bases; bases with no gene match: 14. Here the CDR3 DNA reads TGCGCCAGCAGCCGGGATGGTGTTCTAGCGGGGAACACAGATACGCAGTATTTT. Its protein product is CASSRDGVLAGNTDTQYF.

The chain recombines TRBV6-2 or TRBV6-3 with TRBJ1-1; the D is unclear. Trimming pared 0 bases from V and 1 base from J, leaving 6 bases between. The CDR3 has 14 amino acids. CDR1 and CDR2 (germline): MNHEY, SVGEGT. CDR3 nucleotide sequence: TGTGCCAGCAGTTACTCGAACAAGAACACTGAAGCTTTCTTT. Amino acids: CASSYSNKNTEAFF.

The chain carries TRBV6-6 and TRBJ1-4; D perhaps matches TRBD1 (6 bases). Germline CDR1 MNHNY, CDR2 SVGAGI (reference sequence). The V gene lost 6 bases and the J gene lost 8 bases, with 13 bases spanning the gap. The CDR3 has 13 residues. This CDR3 reads CASSPSTGEKLFF. In DNA form, the CDR3 reads TGTGCCAGCAGCCCCTCAACAGGGGAAAAACTGTTTTTT.

The V call is TRBV3-1 (or the pseudogene TRBV3-2), the J call TRBJ1-1, with a possible D match to TRBD1 (6 bases). There are 14 residues in the CDR3. V was pared by 6 bases and J by 4 bases, with 15 bases between. Germline loops: CDR1 LGHDT, CDR2 YNNKEL (reference sequence). CDR3 amino acids: CASSPPGHTTEAFF. DNA for the CDR3: TGTGCCAGCAGTCCTCCGGGACATACCACTGAAGCTTTCTTT.

This chain joins TRBV9 and TRBJ2-1; D is undetermined. This CDR3 is built from 13 residues. V lost 4 bases to trimming and J lost 0 bases, with 5 bases between them. Germline V gives CDR1 SGDLS, CDR2 YYNGEE. The CDR3 DNA follows: TGTGCCAGCAGCTGGAGCTCCTACAATGAGCAGTTCTTC. Translated: CASSWSSYNEQFF.

This clone was seen a few times. This chain links TRBV24-1 with TRBJ2-2, with a weak D call TRBD2 (5 bases). Germline loops: CDR1 KGHDR, CDR2 SFDVKD. Trimming pared 6 bases from V and 1 base from J, leaving 8 bases between. The CDR3 has 14 amino acids. The CDR3 reads CATSPGGNTGELFF. DNA of the CDR3: TGTGCCACCAGTCCAGGAGGGAACACCGGGGAGCTGTTTTTT.

The gene calls are TRBV4-2 and TRBJ1-1; D may be TRBD1 (5 bases). V was trimmed by 0 bases and J by 7 bases, leaving 18 bases between them. The CDR3 runs to 16 residues. Germline values: CDR1 LGHNA, CDR2 YNFKEQ. The chain's CDR3 is CASSQDDRGSRREAFF. In DNA form, the CDR3 reads TGTGCCAGCAGCCAAGATGACCGGGGGTCCAGACGTGAAGCTTTCTTT.

A few counts support this clone. The V call is TRBV19, the J call TRBJ2-7, with 9 nucleotides matching TRBD1. V dropped 5 bases and J dropped 3; count of bases not matched to a gene: 14. The length of the CDR3 is 17 residues. Germline CDR1 is LNHDA and CDR2 is SQIVND (reference sequence). The CDR3 DNA is TGTGCCAGTAGTTCACCTCCCCGTGACAGGGGGGGCTACGAGCAGTACTTC. This gives the protein CASSSPPRDRGGYEQYF.

The chain employs TRBV6-5 and TRBJ2-3, with 9 bases aligning to TRBD2. CDR1 is MNHEY, CDR2 SVGAGI, per germline. CDR3 length: 16 amino acids. V lost 3 bases and J lost 4; bases outside the gene matches: 8. The CDR3 protein is CASSYEAGGPSDTQYF. The CDR3 DNA is TGTGCCAGCAGTTATGAGGCGGGAGGGCCCTCAGATACGCAGTATTTT.

The chain employs TRBV27 and TRBJ1-5; no clear D gene. This CDR3 is built from 14 residues. Germline V CDR1 and CDR2: MNHEY, SMNVEV (reference sequence). V was shortened by 3 bases and J by 1 base, with 7 bases between the two germline ends. DNA for the CDR3: TGTGCCAGCAGTTTGGCGGGGAGCAATCAGCCCCAGCATTTT. Translating gives CASSLAGSNQPQHF.

The CDR3, as DNA: TGTGCCAGTAGTATGTTGCTAGACACTGAAGCTTTCTTT. This codes for CASSMLLDTEAFF. The chain links TRBV19 to TRBJ1-1; D is ambiguous. V was trimmed by 3 bases and J by 3 bases, leaving 8 bases between them. The CDR3 extends over 13 amino acids. CDR1 and CDR2 from the germline V gene are LNHDA and SQIVND (reference sequence).

There are a few counts of this clone. V gene TRBV15 combines with J gene TRBJ2-3; D call uncertain. V was pared by 8 bases and J by 3 bases, with 18 bases between. This CDR3 has 15 residues. CDR1 and CDR2 from the germline V gene are LNHNV and YYDKDF (reference sequence). The CDR3 spells CATSVFPHRTDTQYF. DNA of the CDR3: TGTGCCACCTCGGTTTTTCCTCATAGAACAGATACGCAGTATTTT. Combining the CDR3 with reference TRBV15 and TRBJ2-3 gives the whole variable domain DAMVIQNPRYQVTQFGKPVTLSCSQTLNHNVMYWYQQKSSQAPKLLFHYYDKDFNNEADTPDNFQSRRPNTSFCFLDIRSPGLGDTAMYLCATSVFPHRTDTQYFGPGTRLTVL.

This chain joins TRBV5-6 and TRBJ2-6, with D possibly being TRBD2 (6 bases). The V gene's germline CDR1 is SGHDT and CDR2 YYEEEE. V was cut by 1 base and J by 1 base, with 9 bases left in between. The CDR3 has 16 amino acids. As DNA, the CDR3 is TGTGCCAGCAGCTTGTATCGGGGGTCTGGGGCCAACGTCCTGACTTTC. Protein sequence: CASSLYRGSGANVLTF. Filled out from reference TRBV5-6 and TRBJ2-6, the complete variable domain reads DAGVTQSPTHLIKTRGQQVTLRCSPKSGHDTVSWYQQALGQGPQFIFQYYEEEERQRGNFPDRFSGHQFPNYSSELNVNALLLGDSALYLCASSLYRGSGANVLTFGAGSRLTVL.

V is TRBV11-2 and J is TRBJ1-4; TRBD1 matches 9 bases. This CDR3 contains 16 residues. The V gene end was trimmed by 2 bases and the J gene end by 8 bases; junction bases not matched to a gene: 9. Germline assignment: CDR1 SGHAT and CDR2 FQNNGV. CDR3 region: CASSLRPGQGGEKLFF. CDR3 sequence (DNA): TGTGCCAGCAGCTTAAGGCCGGGACAGGGCGGCGAAAAACTGTTTTTT.